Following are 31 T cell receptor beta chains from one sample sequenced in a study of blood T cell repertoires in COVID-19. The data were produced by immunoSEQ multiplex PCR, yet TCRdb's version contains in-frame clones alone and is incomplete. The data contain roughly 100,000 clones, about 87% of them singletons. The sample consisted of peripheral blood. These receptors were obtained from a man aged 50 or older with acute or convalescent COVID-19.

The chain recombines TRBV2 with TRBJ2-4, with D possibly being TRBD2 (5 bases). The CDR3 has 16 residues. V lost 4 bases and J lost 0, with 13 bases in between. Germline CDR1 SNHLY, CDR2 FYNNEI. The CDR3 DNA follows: TGTGCCAGCAGTGGGGGAGCGCTCACAGCCAAAAACATTCAGTACTTC. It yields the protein CASSGGALTAKNIQYF.

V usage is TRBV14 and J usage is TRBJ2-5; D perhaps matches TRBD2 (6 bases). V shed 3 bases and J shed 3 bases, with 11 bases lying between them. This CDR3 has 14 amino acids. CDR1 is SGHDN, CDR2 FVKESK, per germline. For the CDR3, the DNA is TGTGCCAGCAGCCAGGGCGGGATCGAAGAGACCCAGTACTTC. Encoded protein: CASSQGGIEETQYF.

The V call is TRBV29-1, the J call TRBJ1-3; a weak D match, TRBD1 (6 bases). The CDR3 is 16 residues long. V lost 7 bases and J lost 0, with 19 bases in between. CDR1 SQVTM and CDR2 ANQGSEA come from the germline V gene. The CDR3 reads CSASPRGSYSGNTIYF. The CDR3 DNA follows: TGCAGCGCTTCCCCGAGGGGGTCCTACTCTGGAAACACCATATATTTT.

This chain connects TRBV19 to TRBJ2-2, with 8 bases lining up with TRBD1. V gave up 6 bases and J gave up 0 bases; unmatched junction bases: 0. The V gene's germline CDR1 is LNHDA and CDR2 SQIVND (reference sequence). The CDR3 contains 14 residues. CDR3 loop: CASRQGANTGELFF. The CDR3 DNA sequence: TGTGCCAGTAGACAGGGGGCGAACACCGGGGAGCTGTTTTTT.

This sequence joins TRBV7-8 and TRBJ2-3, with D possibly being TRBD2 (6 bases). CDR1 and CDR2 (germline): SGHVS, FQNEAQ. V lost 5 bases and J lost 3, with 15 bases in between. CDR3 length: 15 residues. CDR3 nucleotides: TGTGCCAGCAGCGACCCGGGGCGGGGAACAGATACGCAGTATTTT. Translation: CASSDPGRGTDTQYF.

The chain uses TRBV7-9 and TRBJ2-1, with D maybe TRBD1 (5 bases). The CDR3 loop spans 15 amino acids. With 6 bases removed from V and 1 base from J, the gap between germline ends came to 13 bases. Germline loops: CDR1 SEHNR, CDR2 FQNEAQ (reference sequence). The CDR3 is CASSVGLGSYNEQFF. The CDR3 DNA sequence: TGTGCCAGCAGTGTGGGGCTTGGGTCCTACAATGAGCAGTTCTTC.

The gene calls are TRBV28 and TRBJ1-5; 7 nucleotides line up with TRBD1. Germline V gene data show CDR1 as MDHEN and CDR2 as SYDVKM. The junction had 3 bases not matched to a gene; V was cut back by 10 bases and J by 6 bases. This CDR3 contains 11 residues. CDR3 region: CATRGSQPQHF. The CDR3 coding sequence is TGTGCCACCAGGGGGAGTCAGCCCCAGCATTTT. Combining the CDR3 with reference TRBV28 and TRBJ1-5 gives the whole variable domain DVKVTQSSRYLVKRTGEKVFLECVQDMDHENMFWYRQDPGLGLRLIYFSYDVKMKEKGDIPEGYSVSREKKERFSLILESASTNQTSMYLCATRGSQPQHFGDGTRLSIL.

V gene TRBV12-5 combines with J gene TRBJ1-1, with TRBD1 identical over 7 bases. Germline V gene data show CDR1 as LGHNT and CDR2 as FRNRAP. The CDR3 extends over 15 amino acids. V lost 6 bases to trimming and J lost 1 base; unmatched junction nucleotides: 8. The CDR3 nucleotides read TGTGCTAGTGGGCCCGATAGGGGGCGGAACACTGAAGCTTTCTTT. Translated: CASGPDRGRNTEAFF.

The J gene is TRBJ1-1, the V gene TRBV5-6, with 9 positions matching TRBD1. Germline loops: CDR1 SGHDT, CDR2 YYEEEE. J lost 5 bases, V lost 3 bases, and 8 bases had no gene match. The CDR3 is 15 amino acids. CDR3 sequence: CASSSETGGKTEAFF. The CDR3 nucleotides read TGTGCCAGCAGCTCGGAGACAGGGGGTAAGACTGAAGCTTTCTTT.

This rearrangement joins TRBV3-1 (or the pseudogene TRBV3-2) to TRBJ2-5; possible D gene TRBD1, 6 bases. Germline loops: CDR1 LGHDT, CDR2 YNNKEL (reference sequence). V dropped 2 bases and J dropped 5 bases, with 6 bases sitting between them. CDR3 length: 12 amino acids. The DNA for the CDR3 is TGTGCCAGCAGCCAACAGGGGGAGACCCAGTACTTC. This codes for CASSQQGETQYF.

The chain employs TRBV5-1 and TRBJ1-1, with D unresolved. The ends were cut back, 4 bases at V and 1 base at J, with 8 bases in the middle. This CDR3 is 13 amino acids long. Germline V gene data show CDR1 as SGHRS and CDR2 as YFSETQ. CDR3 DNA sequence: TGCGCCAGCAGCCGTTATCCGAACACTGAAGCTTTCTTT. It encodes CASSRYPNTEAFF. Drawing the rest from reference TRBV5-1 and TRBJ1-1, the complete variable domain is KAGVTQTPRYLIKTRGQQVTLSCSPISGHRSVSWYQQTPGQGLQFLFEYFSETQRNKGNFPGRFSGRQFSNSRSEMNVSTLELGDSALYLCASSRYPNTEAFFGQGTRLTVV.

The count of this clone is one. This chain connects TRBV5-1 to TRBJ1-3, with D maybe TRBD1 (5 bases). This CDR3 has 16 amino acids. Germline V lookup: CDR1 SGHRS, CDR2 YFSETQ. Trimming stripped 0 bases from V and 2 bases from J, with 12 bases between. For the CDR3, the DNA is TGCGCCAGCAGCTTGGCCGGGGGAGATACTGGAAACACCATATATTTT. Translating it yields CASSLAGGDTGNTIYF.

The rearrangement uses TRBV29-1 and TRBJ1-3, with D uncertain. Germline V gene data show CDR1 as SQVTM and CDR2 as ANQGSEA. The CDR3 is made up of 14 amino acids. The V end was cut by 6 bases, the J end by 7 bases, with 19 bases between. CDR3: CSVALGSVGNTIYF. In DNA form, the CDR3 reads TGCAGCGTCGCCCTAGGCTCGGTTGGGAACACCATATATTTT.

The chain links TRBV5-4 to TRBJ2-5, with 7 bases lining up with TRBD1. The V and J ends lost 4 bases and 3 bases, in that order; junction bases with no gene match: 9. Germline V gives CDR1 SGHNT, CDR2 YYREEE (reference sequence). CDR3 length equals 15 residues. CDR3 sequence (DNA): TGTGCCAGCAGCCATGCGAGGGACAGAAAAGAGACCCAGTACTTC. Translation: CASSHARDRKETQYF.

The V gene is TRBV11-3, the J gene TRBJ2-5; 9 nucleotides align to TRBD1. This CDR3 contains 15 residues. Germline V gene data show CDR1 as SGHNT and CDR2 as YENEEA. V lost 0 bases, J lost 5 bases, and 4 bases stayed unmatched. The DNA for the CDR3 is TGTGCCAGCAGCTTAGACTGGACAGGGGACGAGACCCAGTACTTC. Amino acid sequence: CASSLDWTGDETQYF.

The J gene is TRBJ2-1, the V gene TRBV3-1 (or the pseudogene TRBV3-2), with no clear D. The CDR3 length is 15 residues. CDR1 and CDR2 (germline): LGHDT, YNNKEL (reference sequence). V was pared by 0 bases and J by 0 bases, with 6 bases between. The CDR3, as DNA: TGTGCCAGCAGCCAAGAGCGGAACTCCTACAATGAGCAGTTCTTC. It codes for CASSQERNSYNEQFF.

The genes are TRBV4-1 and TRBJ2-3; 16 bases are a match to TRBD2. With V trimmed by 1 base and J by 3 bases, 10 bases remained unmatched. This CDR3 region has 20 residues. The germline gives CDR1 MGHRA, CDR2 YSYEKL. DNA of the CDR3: TGCGCCAGCAGCCAAGTAAGAGGGACTAGCGGGAGGGCCGTGACAGATACGCAGTATTTT. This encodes CASSQVRGTSGRAVTDTQYF.

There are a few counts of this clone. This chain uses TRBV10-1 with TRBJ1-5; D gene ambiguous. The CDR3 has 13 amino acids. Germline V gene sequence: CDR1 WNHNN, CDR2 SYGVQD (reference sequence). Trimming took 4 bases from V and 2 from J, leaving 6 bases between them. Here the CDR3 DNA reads TGCGCCAGCAGTGGCGGCCGCAATCAGCCCCAGCATTTT. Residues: CASSGGRNQPQHF.

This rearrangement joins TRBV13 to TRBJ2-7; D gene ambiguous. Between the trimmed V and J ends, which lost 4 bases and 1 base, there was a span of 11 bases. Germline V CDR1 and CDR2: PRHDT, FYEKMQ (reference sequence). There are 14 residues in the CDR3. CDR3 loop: CASSSFSASYEQYF. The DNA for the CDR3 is TGTGCCAGCAGCTCGTTCAGCGCATCCTACGAGCAGTACTTC.

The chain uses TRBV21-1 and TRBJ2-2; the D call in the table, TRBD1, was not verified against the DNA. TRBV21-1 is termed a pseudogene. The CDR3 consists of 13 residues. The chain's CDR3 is CATRDRETGELFF. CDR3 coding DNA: TGTGCCACCCGGGACAGGGAAACCGGGGAGCTGTTTTTT.

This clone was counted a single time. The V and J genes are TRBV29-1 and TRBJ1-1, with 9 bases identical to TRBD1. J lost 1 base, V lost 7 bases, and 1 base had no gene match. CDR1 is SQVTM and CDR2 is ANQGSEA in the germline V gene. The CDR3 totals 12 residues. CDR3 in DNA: TGCAGCGCGGACAGGGGGAACACTGAAGCTTTCTTT. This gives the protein CSADRGNTEAFF.

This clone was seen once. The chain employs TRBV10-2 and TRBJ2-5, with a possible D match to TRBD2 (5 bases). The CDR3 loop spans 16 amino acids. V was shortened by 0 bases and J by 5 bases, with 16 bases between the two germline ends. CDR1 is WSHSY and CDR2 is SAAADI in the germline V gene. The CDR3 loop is CASSESPSGLRETQYF. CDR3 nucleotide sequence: TGCGCCAGCAGTGAGTCCCCCAGCGGACTGCGGGAGACCCAGTACTTC.

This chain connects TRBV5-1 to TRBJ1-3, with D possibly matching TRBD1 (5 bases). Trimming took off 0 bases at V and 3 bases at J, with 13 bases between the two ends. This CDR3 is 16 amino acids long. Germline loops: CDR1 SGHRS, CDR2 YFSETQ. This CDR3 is CASSLGDLENGNTIYF. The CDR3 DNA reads TGCGCCAGCAGCTTGGGGGACTTAGAAAATGGAAACACCATATATTTT. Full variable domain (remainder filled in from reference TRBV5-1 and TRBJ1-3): KAGVTQTPRYLIKTRGQQVTLSCSPISGHRSVSWYQQTPGQGLQFLFEYFSETQRNKGNFPGRFSGRQFSNSRSEMNVSTLELGDSALYLCASSLGDLENGNTIYFGEGSWLTVV.

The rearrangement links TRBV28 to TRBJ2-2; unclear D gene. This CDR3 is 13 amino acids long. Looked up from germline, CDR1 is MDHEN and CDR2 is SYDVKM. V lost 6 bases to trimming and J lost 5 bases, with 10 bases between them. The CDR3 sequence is CASSLPETGELFF. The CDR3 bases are TGTGCCAGCAGCTTGCCTGAGACCGGGGAGCTGTTTTTT. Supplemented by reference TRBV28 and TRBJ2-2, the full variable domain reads DVKVTQSSRYLVKRTGEKVFLECVQDMDHENMFWYRQDPGLGLRLIYFSYDVKMKEKGDIPEGYSVSREKKERFSLILESASTNQTSMYLCASSLPETGELFFGEGSRLTVL.

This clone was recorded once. The CDR3 nucleotides read TGCGCCAGCAGTGAAGGTTACGGGACAGATACGCAGTATTTT. Translation gives CASSEGYGTDTQYF. The gene calls are TRBV5-1 and TRBJ2-3; no definite D call. CDR3 length: 14 amino acids. Germline lookup yields CDR1 SGHRS and CDR2 YFSETQ. Trimming cost V 5 bases and J 3 bases, with 13 bases left between them.

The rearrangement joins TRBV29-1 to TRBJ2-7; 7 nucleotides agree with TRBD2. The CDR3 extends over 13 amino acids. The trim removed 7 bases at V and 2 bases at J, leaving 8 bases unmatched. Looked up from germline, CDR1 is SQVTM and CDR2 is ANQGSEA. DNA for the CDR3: TGCAGCGCCCGGGGCGGGAGAACCTACGAGCAGTACTTC. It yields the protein CSARGGRTYEQYF.

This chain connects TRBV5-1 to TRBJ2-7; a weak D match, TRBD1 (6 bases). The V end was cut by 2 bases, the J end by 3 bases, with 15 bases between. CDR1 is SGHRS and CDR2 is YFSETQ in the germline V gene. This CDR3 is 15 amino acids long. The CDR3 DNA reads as TGCGCCAGCAGCTTATTTGGACAGAGGGACTACGAGCAGTACTTC. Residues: CASSLFGQRDYEQYF.

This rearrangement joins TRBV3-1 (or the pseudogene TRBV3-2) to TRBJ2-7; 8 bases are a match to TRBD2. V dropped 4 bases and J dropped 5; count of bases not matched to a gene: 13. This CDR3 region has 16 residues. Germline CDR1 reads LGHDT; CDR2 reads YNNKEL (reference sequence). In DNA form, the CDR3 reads TGTGCCAGCAGCCTTTCCAGCCTCGGGACTAGAAACGAGCAGTACTTC. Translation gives CASSLSSLGTRNEQYF.

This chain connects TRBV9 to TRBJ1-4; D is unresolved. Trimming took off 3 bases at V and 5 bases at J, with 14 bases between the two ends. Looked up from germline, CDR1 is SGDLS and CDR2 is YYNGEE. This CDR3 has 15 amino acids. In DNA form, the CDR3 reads TGTGCCAGCAGCGCCGCGGGCCAATGGAATGAAAAACTGTTTTTT. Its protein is CASSAAGQWNEKLFF.

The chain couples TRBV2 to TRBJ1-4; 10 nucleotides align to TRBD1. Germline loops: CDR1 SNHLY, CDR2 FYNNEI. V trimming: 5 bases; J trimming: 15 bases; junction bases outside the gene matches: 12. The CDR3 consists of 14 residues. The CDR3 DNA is TGTGCCAGCAGTCTGGGACAGGGGCCCGCCGGTGTGTTTTTT. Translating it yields CASSLGQGPAGVFF.

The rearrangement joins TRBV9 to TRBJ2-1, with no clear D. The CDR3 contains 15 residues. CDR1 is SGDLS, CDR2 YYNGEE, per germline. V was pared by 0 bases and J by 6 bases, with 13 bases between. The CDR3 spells CASSVGAAPGNEQFF. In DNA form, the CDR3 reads TGTGCCAGCAGCGTAGGCGCCGCCCCGGGCAATGAGCAGTTCTTC.